The 30 T cell receptor beta chains below were found in one sample sequenced in a study of CD8+ T cells in alopecia areata. Following RNA extraction, reverse transcription yielded cDNA that acted as the sequencing template. Repertoires were generated with immunoSEQ multiplex PCR, while TCRdb's copy carries only in-frame clones and drops some. The specimen has 290,000 or so clones, none found just once. Using CD4, CD8alpha, NKG2D, NKG2ACE and other markers, pooled cutaneous lymph node cells were sorted. Sequencing was performed on CD4+ T cells sorted from a lymph node. Receptors originate from a C3H/HeJ mouse with alopecia areata. This line is of MHC haplotype H2-k.

Details on this clone: Mouse names are used for the genes. The read terminates 4 residues ahead of where the CDR3 ends, so the germline J gene completes it. This sequence joins TRBV5 and TRBJ2-3; 8 bases map to TRBD2. CDR1 is LGHNA, CDR2 YNLKQL, per germline (reference sequence). The length of the CDR3 is 17 residues. V shed 0 bases, J shed 0 bases, and the junction held 5 bases outside the gene matches. CDR3 amino acids: CASSQENWGSSAETLYF. Incomplete CDR3 DNA: TGTGCCAGCAGCCAAGAAAACTGGGGGTCTAGTGCAGAA.

This clone was observed a handful of times. Mouse gene names apply. Read data end 4 residues before the CDR3 end; the end is taken from the germline J gene. Other DNA variants within this sample encode the same CDR3. V is TRBV13-3 and J is TRBJ2-7; 9 positions agree with TRBD1. Looked up from germline, CDR1 is NNHDY and CDR2 is SYVADS. CDR3 length: 12 residues. The junction had 2 bases not matched to a gene; V was cut back by 7 bases and J by 3 bases. The CDR3 DNA, read in part, is TGTGCCAGCGGGGACAGGGTCTAT. It translates to CASGDRVY. The CDR3, in full, reads CASGDRVYEQYF.

This clone was recorded a few times. Mouse gene names apply. The DNA ends 4 residues before the CDR3 does, and the rest of the CDR3 is filled in from the germline J gene. The V call is TRBV19, the J call TRBJ2-5; TRBD1 matches 8 bases. Germline assignment: CDR1 FNHDT and CDR2 SITEND (reference sequence). This CDR3 is 13 amino acids long. The sequenced part of the CDR3 DNA is TGTGCCAGCAGTAACCGGGACAGGGAC. Encoded protein: CASSNRDRD. The entire CDR3 protein reads CASSNRDRDTQYF.

A note on this clone: The genes are named according to mouse. The sequenced fragment ends 4 residues before the CDR3 boundary, so the rest is inferred from the germline J gene. The V call is TRBV13-1, the J call TRBJ1-2, with TRBD1 identical over 7 bases. Looked up from germline, CDR1 is NSHNY and CDR2 is SYGAGN. The CDR3 covers 14 residues. J lost 4 bases, V lost 2 bases, and 5 bases had no gene match. CDR3 amino acids: CASSDRGTGSDYTF. Partial CDR3 DNA: TGTGCCAGCAGTGACAGGGGGACGGGCTCC.

As regards this clone: Mouse names are used for the genes. Read coverage stops 4 residues before the CDR3 terminus; the germline J gene supplies the remainder. The chain couples TRBV13-1 to TRBJ2-3, with D tentatively TRBD2 (5 bases). Germline V lookup: CDR1 NSHNY, CDR2 SYGAGN. The CDR3 covers 14 residues. V was pared by 1 base and J by 0 bases, with 6 bases between. CDR3 bases read: TGTGCCAGCAGTGATCGACTGAGTGCAGAA. Its translation is CASSDRLSAE. The CDR3 in its entirety is CASSDRLSAETLYF.

Remarks on this clone: The genes and germline here are from mouse. This CDR3 is also generated by other DNA sequences in the sample. CDR3 loop: CASSDQGGYNSPLYF. The DNA read from the CDR3 is TGTGCCAGCAGTGACCAGGGAGGCTATAATTCGCCC. The chain links TRBV13-1 to TRBJ1-6, with a possible D match to TRBD1 (5 bases). The read terminates 3 residues ahead of where the CDR3 ends, so the germline J gene completes it. TRBJ1-6 is filed as an ORF, its function uncertain. Germline lookup yields CDR1 NSHNY and CDR2 SYGAGN. The ends were cut back, 2 bases at V and 3 bases at J, with 9 bases in the middle. This CDR3 is 15 amino acids long.

Concerning this clone: Gene names are mouse gene names. The read halts 4 residues ahead of the CDR3 end, with the missing end drawn from the germline J gene. The V gene is TRBV1, the J gene TRBJ2-3; possibly TRBD2 for D (5 bases). This CDR3 contains 16 residues. The germline V gene encodes CDR1 NSQYPW and CDR2 LRSPGD (reference sequence). V gave up 6 bases and J gave up 1 base, with 17 bases separating them. The CDR3 DNA, read in part, is TGCACCTGCAGCCCCCGCGGGATTGGGGGTGCAGAA. It translates to CTCSPRGIGGAE. The full CDR3 protein is CTCSPRGIGGAETLYF.

The sample holds a few counts of this clone. Mouse germline and gene names are used. The CDR3 is cut off 4 residues early in the read; its end comes from the germline J gene. The genes are TRBV13-3 and TRBJ1-2; maybe TRBD1 (6 bases). The CDR3 consists of 13 residues. V was trimmed by 5 bases and J by 0 bases, leaving 8 bases between them. Germline CDR1 and CDR2: NNHDY and SYVADS. The sequenced CDR3 bases are TGTGCCAGCAGCGACAGGTCAAACTCC. This translates into CASSDRSNS. From start to end, the CDR3 is CASSDRSNSDYTF.

This clone has a handful of counts. Gene names and germline refer to mouse. The read terminates 4 residues before the CDR3 end, so the remaining end is supplied by the germline J gene. The chain joins TRBV19 to TRBJ2-3, with a possible D match to TRBD1 (5 bases). The CDR3 length is 15 residues. Between the trimmed V and J ends, which lost 4 bases and 0 bases, there was a span of 12 bases. Germline V gives CDR1 FNHDT, CDR2 SITEND (reference sequence). The CDR3 sequence is CASSRQQTSAETLYF. The sequenced part of the CDR3 DNA is TGTGCCAGCAGTCGACAGCAAACTAGTGCAGAA.

As regards this clone: All gene names here are mouse names. The read ends 4 residues early relative to the CDR3; the germline J gene fills the gap. This sequence joins TRBV14 and TRBJ2-5, with D possibly matching TRBD2 (6 bases). The CDR3 covers 15 residues. The germline CDR1 and CDR2 sequences are SGHDT and FRDEAV. Trimming left V 4 bases short and J 0 bases short, with 12 bases between. The CDR3 here is CASSPVWGNQDTQYF. Partial CDR3 DNA: TGTGCCAGCAGTCCTGTCTGGGGTAACCAAGAC. The whole variable domain, filled in from reference TRBV14 and TRBJ2-5, reads EAGVTQSPRYAVLQEGQAVSFWCDPISGHDTLYWYQQPRDQGPQLLVYFRDEAVIDNSQLPSDRFSAVRPKGTNSTLKIQSAKQGDTATYLCASSPVWGNQDTQYFGPGTRLLVL.

This clone was seen more than once but under ten times. Gene names follow the mouse nomenclature. The DNA ends 4 residues before the CDR3 does, and the rest of the CDR3 is filled in from the germline J gene. The same CDR3 is also encoded by other DNA sequences in this sample. V and J are TRBV1 and TRBJ2-7; D gene unclear. Germline V gives CDR1 NSQYPW, CDR2 LRSPGD (reference sequence). The CDR3 covers 12 residues. The DNA read from the CDR3 is TGCACCTGCAGTGCAGGGGTATAT. It codes for CTCSAGVY. The whole CDR3 reads CTCSAGVYEQYF. Combining the CDR3 with reference TRBV1 and TRBJ2-7 gives the whole variable domain VTLLEQNPRWRLVPRGQAVNLRCILKNSQYPWMSWYQQDLQKQLQWLFTLRSPGDKEVKSLPGADYLATRVTDTELRLQVANMSQGRTLYCTCSAGVYEQYFGPGTRLTVL.

This clone was seen a few times. Gene names are mouse gene names. The CDR3 end lies 4 residues beyond the end of the read and is filled in from the germline J gene. The chain combines TRBV5 with TRBJ1-2; D is undetermined. Trimming stripped 3 bases from V and 0 bases from J, with 8 bases between. Per germline, CDR1 LGHNA and CDR2 YNLKQL (reference sequence). The CDR3 runs 14 residues. The sequenced CDR3 bases are TGTGCCAGCAGCCACTCGACAACAAACTCC. This gives the protein CASSHSTTNS. In full, the CDR3 is CASSHSTTNSDYTF.

This clone has only a few counts. Gene and germline names: mouse. The read finishes 4 residues shy of the CDR3 end, and the germline J gene is used to complete it. V is TRBV13-1 and J is TRBJ2-1; D might be TRBD1 (6 bases). The germline V gene encodes CDR1 NSHNY and CDR2 SYGAGN. The CDR3 consists of 13 residues. Partial CDR3 DNA: TGTGCCAGCAGTGGCAGGGGTGAGGCT. Its protein product is CASSGRGEA. The CDR3 in full is CASSGRGEAEQFF.

This clone was observed a handful of times. These gene names are mouse names. With the read ending 4 residues before the CDR3 end, the germline J gene is used to fill in that end. The identical CDR3 is also encoded by other nucleotide sequences in the sample. The rearrangement uses TRBV1 and TRBJ2-7, with TRBD2 matching 11 bases. CDR1 and CDR2 from the germline V gene are NSQYPW and LRSPGD (reference sequence). The CDR3 covers 15 residues. Partial CDR3 DNA: TGCACCTGCAGTGCCCCACTGGGGGGGCGCGAT. It translates to CTCSAPLGGRD. The full-length CDR3 reads as CTCSAPLGGRDEQYF.

Only a few counts were recorded for this clone. Germline and genes here are mouse. The read is 4 residues too short to cover the CDR3 end, so that end is filled in from the germline J gene. Other DNA sequences in the sample encode the same CDR3. The rearrangement links TRBV31 to TRBJ2-7, with D tentatively TRBD1 or TRBD2 (5 bases each). Germline lookup yields CDR1 GKSSPN and CDR2 SITVG. The V and J ends lost 2 bases and 3 bases respectively, with 5 bases between them. The CDR3 contains 11 residues. Incomplete CDR3 DNA: TGTGCCTGGAGTGGGGGCTAT. This sequence encodes CAWSGGY. The entire CDR3 protein is CAWSGGYEQYF.

As for this clone: The gene symbols are mouse symbols. The CDR3 end falls 4 residues outside the read, so it is completed with the germline J gene. V is TRBV19 and J is TRBJ2-2, with 8 bases identical to TRBD1. Per germline, CDR1 FNHDT and CDR2 SITEND (reference sequence). CDR3 size: 15 residues. After removal of 4 bases from V and 1 base from J, the junction contained 3 bases not matched to a gene. CDR3 amino acids: CASSPTGVNTGQLYF. Incomplete CDR3 DNA: TGTGCCAGCAGTCCGACAGGGGTAAACACCGGG.

This clone came up a few times. Here the gene names and germline are mouse. The read terminates 4 residues ahead of where the CDR3 ends, so the germline J gene completes it. This chain uses TRBV5 with TRBJ1-1; 8 positions match TRBD1. CDR3 length: 15 amino acids. The V gene end was trimmed by 4 bases and the J gene end by 3 bases; junction bases not matched to a gene: 7. The germline CDR1 and CDR2 sequences are LGHNA and YNLKQL (reference sequence). The CDR3 DNA, read in part, is TGTGCCAGCAGCCCGCGACAGGGGAGGGACACA. As protein: CASSPRQGRDT. The full CDR3 reads CASSPRQGRDTEVFF.

This clone showed up just a few times. Mouse names are used for the genes. The sequence runs out 4 residues before the end of the CDR3; the remainder is reconstructed from the germline J gene. The chain recombines TRBV13-3 with TRBJ2-1; 9 bases agree with TRBD1. In germline, CDR1 is NNHDY, CDR2 SYVADS. V was clipped by 2 bases and J by 6 bases; unmatched bases: 3. The length of the CDR3 is 14 residues. CDR3 sequence: CASSEEDRGAEQFF. The CDR3 bases that were read are TGTGCCAGCAGTGAAGAGGACAGGGGTGCT.

This clone was counted only a few times. Genes and germline come from the mouse. The DNA ends 4 residues before the CDR3 does, and the rest of the CDR3 is filled in from the germline J gene. This chain links TRBV13-1 with TRBJ2-5; 9 bases match TRBD1. The CDR3 covers 16 residues. V lost 0 bases to trimming and J lost 2 bases; unmatched junction nucleotides: 4. The germline V gene has CDR1 NSHNY and CDR2 SYGAGN. CDR3 bases read: TGTGCCAGCAGTGATGCATGGACAGGGGCCCAAGAC. It encodes CASSDAWTGAQD. The complete CDR3 protein is CASSDAWTGAQDTQYF.

Remarks on this clone: Germline and genes here are mouse. The read is 4 residues too short to cover the CDR3 end, so that end is filled in from the germline J gene. The chain couples TRBV1 to TRBJ2-7; 12 bases align to TRBD2. The CDR3 sequence is 16 residues long. Germline V gene data show CDR1 as NSQYPW and CDR2 as LRSPGD (reference sequence). V shed 5 bases, J shed 0 bases, and the junction held 5 bases outside the gene matches. CDR3 DNA, as far as it was read: TGCACCTGCAGTCTTGGGACTGGGGGGCACTCCTAT. Amino acids: CTCSLGTGGHSY. The whole CDR3 protein reads CTCSLGTGGHSYEQYF.

This clone came up a few times. Gene names and germline refer to mouse. The read terminates 4 residues ahead of where the CDR3 ends, so the germline J gene completes it. In the same sample, other DNA sequences code for this CDR3. V and J are TRBV1 and TRBJ1-1; TRBD1 agrees at 7 bases. The V segment lost 3 bases and the J segment 4 bases; nucleotides outside the gene matches: 2. Germline CDR1 is NSQYPW and CDR2 is LRSPGD (reference sequence). The CDR3 spans 13 residues. The DNA read from the CDR3 is TGCACCTGCAGTGCGGGGGACAGCACA. This translates into CTCSAGDST. The CDR3, in full, reads CTCSAGDSTEVFF.

In regard to this clone: Germline and genes: mouse. The read halts 4 residues ahead of the CDR3 end, with the missing end drawn from the germline J gene. This chain joins TRBV31 and TRBJ2-4; 10 positions agree with TRBD2. This CDR3 is built from 15 residues. Germline lookup yields CDR1 GKSSPN and CDR2 SITVG. The V gene end was trimmed by 0 bases and the J gene end by 1 base; junction bases not matched to a gene: 1. Here the CDR3 reads CAWSLWGGGQNTLYF. The covered CDR3 bases are TGTGCCTGGAGTCTCTGGGGGGGCGGTCAAAAC.

In regard to this clone: Mouse gene names apply. The read ends 4 residues shy of where the CDR3 ends; the end is completed using the germline J gene. This chain connects TRBV31 to TRBJ2-3, with TRBD2 as a possible D gene (6 bases). The V end lost 3 bases, the J end lost 0 bases, and 13 bases lay between the germline ends. The CDR3 is 15 amino acids. Germline CDR1 and CDR2: GKSSPN and SITVG. The CDR3 DNA, read in part, is TGTGCCTGGAGCCCCGCTGGGACTAGTGCAGAA. Translating it yields CAWSPAGTSAE. Given in full, the CDR3 is CAWSPAGTSAETLYF. Full variable domain (outside the CDR3, taken from reference TRBV31 and TRBJ2-3): AQTIHQWPVAEIKAVGSPLSLGCTIKGKSSPNLYWYWQATGGTLQQLFYSITVGQVESVVQLNLSASRPKDDQFILSTEKLLLSHSGFYLCAWSPAGTSAETLYFGSGTRLTVL.

Notes on this clone: Genes and germline are mouse. The CDR3 extends 4 residues past the end of the read, so its final part is completed from the germline J gene. The V call is TRBV13-2, the J call TRBJ2-1; D unclear. Germline V gives CDR1 NNHNN, CDR2 SYGAGS (reference sequence). V was cut by 0 bases and J by 1 base, with 8 bases left in between. The CDR3 has 15 residues. The DNA read from the CDR3 is TGTGCCAGCGGTGATGCCCACAAGAACTATGCT. Translating it yields CASGDAHKNYA. The whole CDR3 protein is CASGDAHKNYAEQFF.

In this sample, this clone turned up a few times. Gene names follow the mouse nomenclature. The CDR3 end is not reached by the read, which stops 4 residues before it; the germline J gene fills it in. This chain joins TRBV19 and TRBJ2-5, with 8 bases matching TRBD1. The CDR3 length is 14 residues. Germline-derived CDR1 and CDR2 are FNHDT and SITEND (reference sequence). Incomplete CDR3 DNA: TGTGCCAGCAGTGCGGACAGGGAGGGAGAC. Its protein is CASSADREGD. In full, the CDR3 is CASSADREGDTQYF.

In its sample, this clone was seen a few times. All gene names here are mouse names. The CDR3 end lies 4 residues beyond the end of the read and is filled in from the germline J gene. This CDR3 is also generated by other DNA sequences in the sample. The chain employs TRBV19 and TRBJ1-2; D possibly corresponds to TRBD1 (5 bases). The CDR3 contains 13 residues. V lost 2 bases to trimming and J lost 1 base, with 6 bases between them. Germline CDR1 FNHDT, CDR2 SITEND (reference sequence). The sequenced CDR3 bases are TGTGCCAGCAGTATGGGGGAAAACTCC. Translation: CASSMGENS. The whole CDR3 protein reads CASSMGENSDYTF.

This clone was recorded a few times. Gene names denote mouse genes. The chain's CDR3 is CASSDLPASAETLYF. CDR3 DNA (partial): TGTGCCAGCAGTGATCTCCCAGCTAGTGCAGAA. V and J are TRBV13-1 and TRBJ2-3; D gene ambiguous. The missing CDR3 end, 4 residues past where the read stops, is filled in from the germline J gene. The germline V gene has CDR1 NSHNY and CDR2 SYGAGN. This CDR3 is 15 amino acids long. Between the trimmed V and J ends, which lost 1 base and 0 bases, there was a span of 9 bases.

On this clone itself: All gene names here are mouse names. The CDR3 end lies 4 residues beyond the end of the read and is filled in from the germline J gene. This chain uses TRBV13-3 with TRBJ2-1; tentative D call: TRBD1 (6 bases). Germline V gives CDR1 NNHDY, CDR2 SYVADS. With 2 bases removed from V and 3 bases from J, the gap between germline ends came to 12 bases. CDR3 length equals 15 residues. The CDR3 DNA, read in part, is TGTGCCAGCAGTGACCCCCGGGACATCTATGCT. Its translation: CASSDPRDIYA. The entire CDR3 is CASSDPRDIYAEQFF.

This clone was seen repeatedly, ten times or more. Gene names and germline match the mouse. The read finishes 4 residues shy of the CDR3 end, and the germline J gene is used to complete it. The same CDR3 arises from other DNA sequences in this sample as well. The chain uses TRBV13-1 and TRBJ2-2; 7 nucleotides agree with TRBD1. The CDR3 spans 15 residues. Germline CDR1 and CDR2: NSHNY and SYGAGN. Unmatched junction bases numbered 3, after V lost 4 bases and J lost 0 bases. CDR3 in amino acids: CASSPGTANTGQLYF. CDR3 DNA, as far as it was read: TGTGCCAGCAGTCCCGGGACAGCAAACACCGGG.

This clone was counted at least ten times. Genes and germline are mouse. The CDR3 loop reads CASSGGLEANTGQLYF. The sequenced part of the CDR3 DNA is TGTGCCAGCAGTGGGGGACTGGAGGCAAACACCGGG. The chain combines TRBV13-1 with TRBJ2-2, with 8 nucleotides matching TRBD2. The read comes to an end 4 residues before the CDR3 does, leaving the germline J gene to fill in the end. V shed 3 bases, J shed 0 bases, and the junction held 4 bases outside the gene matches. The length of the CDR3 is 16 residues. CDR1 and CDR2 from the germline V gene are NSHNY and SYGAGN.